Listed below are T cell receptor beta chains from one sample, sequenced in a study of blood T cell repertoires in COVID-19. Assay used: immunoSEQ multiplex PCR; TCRdb lists only in-frame clones, some missing. Among about 86,000 clones listed, approximately 88% were seen once. The sequenced sample consisted of peripheral blood. Every receptor here comes from a woman older than 75 with active or convalescent COVID-19. CDR3s include the opening cysteine and the closing phenylalanine or tryptophan. A D gene is named only where the DNA matches it firmly. For some rows the clone size is stated as once, few or many, or as a class when expanded; others skip it.

TRBV5-1	NA	TRBJ1-3	NA	TGCGCCAGCAGAGAGACAGCTGGAAACACCATATATTTT	CASRETAGNTIYF
TRBV6-2/TRBV6-3	NA	TRBJ2-7	NA	TGTGCCAGCAGCTTGATGGGGACTGGCTACGAGCAGTACTTC	CASSLMGTGYEQYF
TRBV10-1	NA	TRBJ2-1	NA	TGCGCCAGCAGTGAGTCGAGAACAGACAATGAGCAGTTCTTC	CASSESRTDNEQFF
TRBV5-1	NA	TRBJ2-6	once	TGCGCCAGCAGCTCGGAGGGACCCCACAGTCCTGGGGCCAACGTCCTGACTTTC	CASSSEGPHSPGANVLTF
TRBV18	TRBD1	TRBJ1-2	NA	TGTGCCAGCTCACCGGGACAGGGGGCGTCCGGCTACACCTTC	CASSPGQGASGYTF
TRBV19	NA	TRBJ1-2	NA	TGTGCCAGTAGTCCTCTTCGCTATGGCTACACCTTC	CASSPLRYGYTF
TRBV2	TRBD1	TRBJ2-3	few	TGTGCCAGCAGCACCGACAGGGCCTTCACAGATACGCAGTATTTT	CASSTDRAFTDTQYF
TRBV6-5	TRBD2	TRBJ2-1	NA	TGTGCCAGCAGTTTGAGAGCGGGAGCCTACAATGAGCAGTTCTTC	CASSLRAGAYNEQFF
TRBV5-1	TRBD1	TRBJ2-7	NA	TGCGCCAGCAGCTTGGGGGACAGGGCCTACGAGCAGTACTTC	CASSLGDRAYEQYF
TRBV6-5	NA	TRBJ2-7	few	TGTGCCAGCAGTTACTCGGTCCGCGGAACCTACGAGCAGTACTTC	CASSYSVRGTYEQYF
TRBV18	TRBD1	TRBJ1-2	NA	TGTGCCAGCTCACCAGTGGGACAGTCTAACTATGGCTACACCTTC	CASSPVGQSNYGYTF
TRBV7-9	TRBD1	TRBJ1-2	medium-sized	TGTGCCAGCAGCGCGGGACAGGGGAACTATGGCTACACCTTC	CASSAGQGNYGYTF
TRBV3-1/TRBV3-2	NA	TRBJ2-7	NA	TGTGCCAGCAGCCGGCTCAGGGGATCCTACGAGCAGTACTTC	CASSRLRGSYEQYF
TRBV29-1	NA	TRBJ1-2	NA	TGCAGCGTCGCCAGGACGGGGGGAAGCTACACCTTC	CSVARTGGSYTF
TRBV28	NA	TRBJ1-5	NA	TGTGCCAGCAATGGGGGCATTTATAGCAATCAGCCCCAGCATTTT	CASNGGIYSNQPQHF
TRBV27	NA	TRBJ2-1	NA	TGTGCCAGCAGCCCAGGGGAGAGGAGGCAGTTCTTC	CASSPGERRQFF
TRBV11-3	NA	TRBJ2-7	NA	TGTGCCAGCAGCCGCGGCGGAAGCTCCTACGAGCAGTACTTC	CASSRGGSSYEQYF
TRBV2	NA	TRBJ2-3	NA	TGTGCCAGCAGCGGCTCGGGGAACGCAGATACGCAGTATTTT	CASSGSGNADTQYF
TRBV7-2	NA	TRBJ2-5	NA	TGTGCCAGCAGCCAACAGGGTCAGACCCAGTACTTC	CASSQQGQTQYF
TRBV6-5	TRBD1	TRBJ1-1	once	TGTGCCAGCAGTCCTTTGGACAGGGAGCTTCTCTTT	CASSPLDRELLF
TRBV11-3	TRBD2	TRBJ2-1	once	TGTGCCAGCAGCTTAAGGACTAGCTTCGATGAGCAGTTCTTC	CASSLRTSFDEQFF
TRBV9	TRBD1	TRBJ1-1	once	TGTGCCAGCAGCGTAGGACAGGGTAATACTGAAGCTTTCTTT	CASSVGQGNTEAFF
TRBV9	NA	TRBJ2-3	NA	TGTGCCAGCAGCCCAAAGGGGGGGCCTAGGGATACGCAGTATTTT	CASSPKGGPRDTQYF
TRBV12-3/TRBV12-4	TRBD1	TRBJ1-6	once	TGTGCCAGCAGTAAGACAGGGGATTCACCCCTCCACTTT	CASSKTGDSPLHF
TRBV15	NA	TRBJ1-1	NA	TGTGCCACCAGCAGACCTACAGGGATTACTGAAGCTTTCTTT	CATSRPTGITEAFF
TRBV18	NA	TRBJ2-5	NA	TGTGCCAGCTCACCTCGGGGACAAGAGACCCAGTACTTC	CASSPRGQETQYF